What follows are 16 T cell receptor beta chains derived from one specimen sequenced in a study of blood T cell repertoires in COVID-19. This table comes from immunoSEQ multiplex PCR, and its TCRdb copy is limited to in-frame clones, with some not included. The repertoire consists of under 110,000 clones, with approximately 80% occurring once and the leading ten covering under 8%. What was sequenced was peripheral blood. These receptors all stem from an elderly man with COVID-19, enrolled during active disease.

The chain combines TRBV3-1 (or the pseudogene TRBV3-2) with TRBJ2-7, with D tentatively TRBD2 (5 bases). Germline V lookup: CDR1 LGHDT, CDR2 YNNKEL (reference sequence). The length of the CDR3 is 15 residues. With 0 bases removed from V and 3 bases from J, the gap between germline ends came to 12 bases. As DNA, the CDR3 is TGTGCCAGCAGCCAAGATCACCGGGGAAGCTACGAGCAGTACTTC. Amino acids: CASSQDHRGSYEQYF.

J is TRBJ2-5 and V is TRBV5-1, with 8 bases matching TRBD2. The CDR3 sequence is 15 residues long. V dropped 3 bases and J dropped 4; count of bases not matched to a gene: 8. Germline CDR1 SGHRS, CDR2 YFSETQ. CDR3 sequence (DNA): TGCGCCAGCAGCTATCTAGCGGGTAAACGAGAGACCCAGTACTTC. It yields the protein CASSYLAGKRETQYF.

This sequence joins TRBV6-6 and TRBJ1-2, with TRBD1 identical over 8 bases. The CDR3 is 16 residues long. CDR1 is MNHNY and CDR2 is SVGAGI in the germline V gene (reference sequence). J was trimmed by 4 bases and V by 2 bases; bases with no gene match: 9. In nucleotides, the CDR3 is TGTGCCAGCAGTTACACGACAGGGGCTCTAGGCTATGGCTACACCTTC. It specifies CASSYTTGALGYGYTF.

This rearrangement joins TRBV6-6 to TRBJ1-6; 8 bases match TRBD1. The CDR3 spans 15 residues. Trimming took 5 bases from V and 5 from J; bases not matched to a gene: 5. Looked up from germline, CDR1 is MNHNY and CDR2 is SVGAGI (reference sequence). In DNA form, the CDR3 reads TGTGCCAGCAGTCTACAACAGGGGGATAATTCACCCCTCCACTTT. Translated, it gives CASSLQQGDNSPLHF.

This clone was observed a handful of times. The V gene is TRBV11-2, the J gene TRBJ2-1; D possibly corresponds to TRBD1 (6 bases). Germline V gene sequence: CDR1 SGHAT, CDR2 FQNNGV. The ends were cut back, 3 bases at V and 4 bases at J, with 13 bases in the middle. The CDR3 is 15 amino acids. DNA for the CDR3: TGTGCCAGCAGCTTGTCAGGGGCGTCGTACAATGAGCAGTTCTTC. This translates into CASSLSGASYNEQFF.

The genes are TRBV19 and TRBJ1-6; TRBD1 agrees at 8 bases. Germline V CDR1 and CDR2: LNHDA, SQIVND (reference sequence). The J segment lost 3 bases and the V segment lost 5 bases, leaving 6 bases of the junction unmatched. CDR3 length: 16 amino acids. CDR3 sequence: CASSDRGVDYNSPLHF. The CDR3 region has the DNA TGTGCCAGTAGTGACAGGGGCGTCGACTATAATTCACCCCTCCACTTT.

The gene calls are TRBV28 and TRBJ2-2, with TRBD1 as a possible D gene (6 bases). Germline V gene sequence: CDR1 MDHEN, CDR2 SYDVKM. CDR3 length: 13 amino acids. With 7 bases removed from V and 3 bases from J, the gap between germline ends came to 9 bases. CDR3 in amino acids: CASTPGDTGELFF. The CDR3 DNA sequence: TGTGCCAGCACTCCAGGGGACACCGGGGAGCTGTTTTTT.

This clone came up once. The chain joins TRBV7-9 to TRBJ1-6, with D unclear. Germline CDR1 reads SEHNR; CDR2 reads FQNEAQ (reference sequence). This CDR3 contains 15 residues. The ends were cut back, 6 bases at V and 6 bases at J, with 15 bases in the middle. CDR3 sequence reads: CASRPLAGPNSPLHF. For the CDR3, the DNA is TGTGCCAGCAGGCCTCTGGCGGGCCCTAATTCACCCCTCCACTTT. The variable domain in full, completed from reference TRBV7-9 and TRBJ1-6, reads DTGVSQNPRHKITKRGQNVTFRCDPISEHNRLYWYRQTLGQGPEFLTYFQNEAQLEKSRLLSDRFSAERPKGSFSTLEIQRTEQGDSAMYLCASRPLAGPNSPLHFGNGTRLTVT.

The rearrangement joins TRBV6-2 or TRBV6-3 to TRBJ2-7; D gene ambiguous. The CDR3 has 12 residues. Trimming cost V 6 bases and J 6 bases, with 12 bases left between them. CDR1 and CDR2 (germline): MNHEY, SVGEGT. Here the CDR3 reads CASSTNRGEQYF. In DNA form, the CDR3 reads TGTGCCAGCAGCACGAACCGAGGCGAGCAGTACTTC.

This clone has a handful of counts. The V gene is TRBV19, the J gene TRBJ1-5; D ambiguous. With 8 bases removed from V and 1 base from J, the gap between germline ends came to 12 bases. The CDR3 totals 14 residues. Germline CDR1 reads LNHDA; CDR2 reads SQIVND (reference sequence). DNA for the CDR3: TGTGCCAGTCGCACGGGAGGGAGCAATCAGCCCCAGCATTTT. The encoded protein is CASRTGGSNQPQHF.

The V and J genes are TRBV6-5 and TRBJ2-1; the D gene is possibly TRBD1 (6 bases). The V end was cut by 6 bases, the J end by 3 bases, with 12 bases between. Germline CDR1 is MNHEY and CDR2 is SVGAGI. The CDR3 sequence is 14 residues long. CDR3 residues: CASRLPGDYNEQFF. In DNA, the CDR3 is TGTGCCAGCAGATTACCAGGGGACTACAATGAGCAGTTCTTC.

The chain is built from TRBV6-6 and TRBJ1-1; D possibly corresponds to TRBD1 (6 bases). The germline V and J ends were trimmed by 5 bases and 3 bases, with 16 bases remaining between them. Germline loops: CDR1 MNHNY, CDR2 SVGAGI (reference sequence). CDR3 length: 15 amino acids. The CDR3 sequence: CASSNRGGRDTEAFF. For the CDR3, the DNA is TGTGCCAGCAGTAATAGGGGGGGCCGGGACACTGAAGCTTTCTTT.

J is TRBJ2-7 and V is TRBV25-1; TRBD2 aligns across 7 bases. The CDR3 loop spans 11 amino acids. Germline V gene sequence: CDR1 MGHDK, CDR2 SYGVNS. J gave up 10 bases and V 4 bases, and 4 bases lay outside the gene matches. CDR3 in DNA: TGTGCCAGCAGTGGCACTAGCGTTCAGTACTTC. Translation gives CASSGTSVQYF.

The CDR3 spells CASSRLTSYEQYF. In nucleotides, the CDR3 is TGTGCCAGCAGTCGGTTAACCTCCTACGAGCAGTACTTC. The chain uses TRBV27 and TRBJ2-7; D is unresolved. V lost 5 bases to trimming and J lost 0 bases, with 8 bases between them. CDR1 is MNHEY and CDR2 is SMNVEV in the germline V gene (reference sequence). CDR3 length equals 13 residues.

CDR3 DNA sequence: TGTGCCAGCAGGGGACAGGGTGCGTCCTATGGCTACACCTTC. Amino acid sequence: CASRGQGASYGYTF. The chain has TRBV6-5 and TRBJ1-2; 9 positions agree with TRBD1. This CDR3 has 14 amino acids. The germline V gene has CDR1 MNHEY and CDR2 SVGAGI. V shed 6 bases and J 4 bases; nucleotides not matched to a gene: 6.

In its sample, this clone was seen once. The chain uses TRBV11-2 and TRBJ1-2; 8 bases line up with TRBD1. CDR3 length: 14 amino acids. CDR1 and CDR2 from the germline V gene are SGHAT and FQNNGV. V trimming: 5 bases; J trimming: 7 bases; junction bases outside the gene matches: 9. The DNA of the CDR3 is TGTGCCAGCAGCGGCTCCTCCAGGGGGCTTGGCTACACCTTC. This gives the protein CASSGSSRGLGYTF.